The rows below give T cell receptor beta chains drawn from one sample of a study of control samples from healthy donors and cancer patients. Here immunoSEQ multiplex PCR was the method, and the copy in TCRdb shows in-frame clones only, minus some. In the table there are 150,000 or so clones, 93% of which are singletons. Sequencing was done on a sample of blood. The receptors were gathered from a man aged 50-59 years in good health. The CDR3 runs from the conserved cysteine through the conserved F or W. D genes are given only for firm matches. Rows give clone size only sometimes, using once, few, many, or a class for an expanded clone.

d_call: TRBD2; j_call: TRBJ2-1; clone_size: .; v_call: TRBV2; cdr3_aa: CASSELAGGYNEQFF; cdr3_nt: TGTGCCAGCAGTGAACTAGCGGGAGGGTACAATGAGCAGTTCTTC
d_call: TRBD2; j_call: TRBJ2-1; clone_size: .; v_call: TRBV24-1; cdr3_aa: CATSDRTSGAFF; cdr3_nt: TGTGCCACCAGTGACAGGACTAGCGGGGCGTTCTTC
d_call: .; j_call: TRBJ2-7; clone_size: .; v_call: TRBV9; cdr3_aa: CASSAAISGFYEQYF; cdr3_nt: TGTGCCAGCAGCGCCGCCATCAGCGGATTCTACGAGCAGTACTTC
d_call: TRBD1; j_call: TRBJ2-3; clone_size: .; v_call: TRBV3-1/TRBV3-2; cdr3_aa: CASSQTPGGNADTQYF; cdr3_nt: TGTGCCAGCAGCCAAACCCCAGGGGGCAATGCAGATACGCAGTATTTT
d_call: .; j_call: TRBJ2-1; clone_size: .; v_call: TRBV7-2; cdr3_aa: CASSPKTWGLSYNEQFF; cdr3_nt: TGTGCCAGCAGCCCAAAAACCTGGGGGCTTTCCTACAATGAGCAGTTCTTC
d_call: .; j_call: TRBJ2-7; clone_size: .; v_call: TRBV5-4; cdr3_aa: CASSLGLSGSEQYF; cdr3_nt: TGTGCCAGCAGCTTAGGACTAAGCGGAAGTGAGCAGTACTTC
d_call: TRBD2; j_call: TRBJ2-4; clone_size: .; v_call: TRBV27; cdr3_aa: CASRLTSHAKNIQYF; cdr3_nt: TGTGCCAGCAGGCTGACTAGCCACGCCAAAAACATTCAGTACTTC
d_call: .; j_call: TRBJ2-5; clone_size: .; v_call: TRBV6-1; cdr3_aa: CASSESRAQYF; cdr3_nt: TGTGCCAGCAGTGAATCTAGGGCCCAGTACTTC
d_call: TRBD1; j_call: TRBJ1-3; clone_size: .; v_call: TRBV28; cdr3_aa: CASSFPSNRGFGNTIYF; cdr3_nt: TGTGCCAGCAGTTTCCCCTCCAACAGGGGCTTTGGAAACACCATATATTTT
d_call: .; j_call: TRBJ2-6; clone_size: .; v_call: TRBV7-9; cdr3_aa: CASSQIPSGDSGANVLTF; cdr3_nt: TGTGCCAGCAGCCAAATCCCCAGCGGAGACTCTGGGGCCAACGTCCTGACTTTC
d_call: .; j_call: TRBJ1-2; clone_size: .; v_call: TRBV6-1; cdr3_aa: CASSEARPARYGYTF; cdr3_nt: TGTGCCAGCAGTGAAGCGAGGCCGGCCAGGTATGGCTACACCTTC
d_call: .; j_call: TRBJ1-2; clone_size: .; v_call: TRBV10-3; cdr3_aa: CAISDAEGYGYTF; cdr3_nt: TGTGCCATCAGTGATGCTGAGGGGTACGGCTACACCTTC
d_call: .; j_call: TRBJ2-7; clone_size: .; v_call: TRBV19; cdr3_aa: CASSIGDSGYEQYF; cdr3_nt: TGTGCCAGTAGTATAGGGGATAGCGGCTACGAGCAGTACTTC
d_call: TRBD2; j_call: TRBJ2-2; clone_size: .; v_call: TRBV5-4; cdr3_aa: CASSTGLAGATGELFF; cdr3_nt: TGTGCCAGCAGCACGGGACTAGCGGGAGCCACCGGGGAGCTGTTTTTT
d_call: .; j_call: TRBJ2-7; clone_size: once; v_call: TRBV28; cdr3_aa: CASSLWFEVGDSVYEQYF; cdr3_nt: TGTGCCAGCAGTTTATGGTTTGAGGTTGGAGACAGCGTCTACGAGCAGTACTTC
d_call: .; j_call: TRBJ2-2; clone_size: .; v_call: TRBV3-1/TRBV3-2; cdr3_aa: CASSQAGELFF; cdr3_nt: TGTGCCAGCAGCCAAGCCGGGGAGCTGTTTTTT
d_call: .; j_call: TRBJ2-1; clone_size: .; v_call: TRBV30; cdr3_aa: CAWSVAHEQFF; cdr3_nt: TGTGCCTGGAGTGTCGCCCATGAGCAGTTCTTC
d_call: .; j_call: TRBJ2-1; clone_size: .; v_call: TRBV10-1; cdr3_aa: CASSEVVGEQFF; cdr3_nt: TGCGCCAGCAGTGAAGTCGTTGGTGAGCAGTTCTTC
d_call: .; j_call: TRBJ2-1; clone_size: once; v_call: TRBV19; cdr3_aa: CASSFRGLNNEQFF; cdr3_nt: TGTGCCAGTAGTTTTCGCGGGCTAAACAATGAGCAGTTCTTC
d_call: .; j_call: TRBJ2-6; clone_size: .; v_call: TRBV5-1; cdr3_aa: CASSLYTYGANVLTF; cdr3_nt: TGCGCCAGCTCCTTATATACTTATGGGGCCAACGTCCTGACTTTC
d_call: .; j_call: TRBJ2-7; clone_size: .; v_call: TRBV10-3; cdr3_aa: CAIRDSRERSYEQYF; cdr3_nt: TGTGCCATCCGGGACTCCCGGGAGAGATCCTACGAGCAGTACTTC
d_call: .; j_call: TRBJ2-2; clone_size: .; v_call: TRBV7-8; cdr3_aa: CASSLVTGGGTGELFF; cdr3_nt: TGTGCCAGCAGCTTAGTTACTGGGGGAGGTACCGGGGAGCTGTTTTTT
d_call: .; j_call: TRBJ2-7; clone_size: .; v_call: TRBV29-1; cdr3_aa: CSAQDTRYEQYF; cdr3_nt: TGCAGCGCCCAGGACACGAGGTACGAGCAGTACTTC
d_call: TRBD2; j_call: TRBJ2-3; clone_size: .; v_call: TRBV11-2; cdr3_aa: CASSLKLAGVSSTDTQYF; cdr3_nt: TGTGCCAGCAGCTTAAAGCTAGCGGGAGTCTCCTCCACAGATACGCAGTATTTT
d_call: .; j_call: TRBJ1-5; clone_size: .; v_call: TRBV11-2; cdr3_aa: CASSPQGNQPQHF; cdr3_nt: TGTGCCAGCAGCCCCCAGGGAAATCAGCCCCAGCATTTT
d_call: TRBD1; j_call: TRBJ1-6; clone_size: .; v_call: TRBV28; cdr3_aa: CASSLRGQYNSPLHF; cdr3_nt: TGTGCCAGCAGTTTACGGGGACAGTATAATTCACCCCTCCACTTT
d_call: .; j_call: TRBJ1-4; clone_size: .; v_call: TRBV19; cdr3_aa: CASSWAQNEKLFF; cdr3_nt: TGTGCCAGTAGCTGGGCCCAAAATGAAAAACTGTTTTTT
d_call: TRBD2; j_call: TRBJ2-5; clone_size: .; v_call: TRBV7-2; cdr3_aa: CASSSRTSGRGETQYF; cdr3_nt: TGTGCCAGCAGCTCCCGGACTAGCGGGAGAGGAGAGACCCAGTACTTC
d_call: .; j_call: TRBJ2-4; clone_size: .; v_call: TRBV4-2; cdr3_aa: CASSQDVTENIQYF; cdr3_nt: TGTGCCAGCAGCCAAGATGTGACTGAAAACATTCAGTACTTC
d_call: .; j_call: TRBJ2-5; clone_size: .; v_call: TRBV5-6; cdr3_aa: CASSLAGNMETQYF; cdr3_nt: TGTGCCAGCAGCTTGGCGGGCAATATGGAGACCCAGTACTTC
d_call: .; j_call: TRBJ1-2; clone_size: .; v_call: TRBV7-7; cdr3_aa: CASSLPGLLSDGYTF; cdr3_nt: TGTGCTAGCAGCTTACCAGGCCTACTATCGGATGGCTACACCTTC
d_call: .; j_call: TRBJ1-1; clone_size: .; v_call: TRBV29-1; cdr3_aa: CSVEDRERMWAGMNTEAFF; cdr3_nt: TGCAGCGTTGAAGATCGAGAACGGATGTGGGCAGGGATGAACACTGAAGCTTTCTTT
d_call: .; j_call: TRBJ1-1; clone_size: .; v_call: TRBV7-9; cdr3_aa: CASSLETGLGAFF; cdr3_nt: TGTGCCAGCAGCTTAGAAACAGGGCTGGGGGCTTTCTTT
d_call: .; j_call: TRBJ2-1; clone_size: .; v_call: TRBV4-1; cdr3_aa: CASSAVGAYNEQFF; cdr3_nt: TGCGCCAGCAGCGCGGTGGGGGCTTACAATGAGCAGTTCTTC
d_call: .; j_call: TRBJ2-5; clone_size: .; v_call: TRBV2; cdr3_aa: CASGGGGETQYF; cdr3_nt: TGTGCCAGTGGCGGAGGGGGGGAGACCCAGTACTTC
d_call: .; j_call: TRBJ2-2; clone_size: .; v_call: TRBV6-5; cdr3_aa: CASTKPGELFF; cdr3_nt: TGTGCCAGCACCAAGCCCGGGGAGCTGTTTTTT
d_call: .; j_call: TRBJ1-5; clone_size: .; v_call: TRBV5-4; cdr3_aa: CASSQDSSREPQHF; cdr3_nt: TGTGCCAGCAGCCAAGACAGCTCCCGAGAGCCCCAGCATTTT
d_call: TRBD1; j_call: TRBJ2-3; clone_size: .; v_call: TRBV6-5; cdr3_aa: CASNPGQGAADTQYF; cdr3_nt: TGTGCCAGCAACCCGGGACAGGGGGCCGCAGATACGCAGTATTTT
d_call: .; j_call: TRBJ2-2; clone_size: .; v_call: TRBV5-5; cdr3_aa: CASSWGLGELFF; cdr3_nt: TGTGCCAGCAGCTGGGGGTTAGGGGAGCTGTTTTTT
d_call: .; j_call: TRBJ2-1; clone_size: .; v_call: TRBV10-2; cdr3_aa: CASSERGGNFYNEQFF; cdr3_nt: TGCGCCAGCAGTGAGAGGGGGGGTAATTTCTACAATGAGCAGTTCTTC
d_call: .; j_call: TRBJ2-2; clone_size: once; v_call: TRBV5-1; cdr3_aa: CASRLSTGNTGELFF; cdr3_nt: TGCGCCAGCAGACTATCGACAGGGAACACCGGGGAGCTGTTTTTT
d_call: .; j_call: TRBJ1-2; clone_size: .; v_call: TRBV5-8; cdr3_aa: CASSLADSNPYGYTF; cdr3_nt: TGTGCCAGCAGCTTGGCTGACAGTAATCCTTATGGCTACACCTTC
d_call: .; j_call: TRBJ2-2; clone_size: once; v_call: TRBV9; cdr3_aa: CASSRDPGANTGELFF; cdr3_nt: TGTGCCAGCAGCCGGGACCCGGGGGCGAACACCGGGGAGCTGTTTTTT
d_call: .; j_call: TRBJ1-3; clone_size: .; v_call: TRBV28; cdr3_aa: CASSLAGNTIYF; cdr3_nt: TGTGCCAGCAGTTTAGCAGGAAACACCATATATTTT
d_call: .; j_call: TRBJ1-1; clone_size: .; v_call: TRBV7-9; cdr3_aa: CASSPPVGGRNTEAFF; cdr3_nt: TGTGCCAGCAGCCCCCCTGTGGGGGGTAGGAACACTGAAGCTTTCTTT
d_call: .; j_call: TRBJ2-7; clone_size: .; v_call: TRBV11-2; cdr3_aa: CASSLDLGREQYF; cdr3_nt: TGTGCCAGCAGCTTAGATTTAGGACGAGAGCAGTACTTC
d_call: .; j_call: TRBJ1-2; clone_size: .; v_call: TRBV11-2; cdr3_aa: CASSLGYPRGKFYGYTF; cdr3_nt: TGTGCCAGCAGCTTAGGGTATCCAAGGGGAAAGTTCTATGGCTACACCTTC
d_call: TRBD1; j_call: TRBJ2-7; clone_size: .; v_call: TRBV5-1; cdr3_aa: CATSQGGNYEQYF; cdr3_nt: TGCGCCACCTCACAGGGGGGCAACTACGAGCAGTACTTC
d_call: TRBD1; j_call: TRBJ1-2; clone_size: once; v_call: TRBV28; cdr3_aa: CALQQGSNYGYTF; cdr3_nt: TGTGCCTTGCAACAGGGGTCTAACTATGGCTACACCTTC
d_call: TRBD2; j_call: TRBJ2-7; clone_size: .; v_call: TRBV25-1; cdr3_aa: CASSDAGGGYEQYF; cdr3_nt: TGTGCCAGCAGTGATGCGGGGGGCGGGTACGAGCAGTACTTC
d_call: TRBD2; j_call: TRBJ2-1; clone_size: .; v_call: TRBV27; cdr3_aa: CASSPQVGLWTSDNEQFF; cdr3_nt: TGTGCCAGCAGTCCCCAGGTTGGACTCTGGACTAGCGACAATGAGCAGTTCTTC
d_call: .; j_call: TRBJ1-2; clone_size: .; v_call: TRBV5-6; cdr3_aa: CASSLSGSGGYTF; cdr3_nt: TGTGCCAGCAGCTTATCGGGGTCGGGTGGCTACACCTTC
d_call: TRBD1; j_call: TRBJ1-5; clone_size: .; v_call: TRBV27; cdr3_aa: CASSPNRGGGNQPQHF; cdr3_nt: TGTGCCAGCAGTCCAAACAGGGGCGGGGGCAATCAGCCCCAGCATTTT